This T cell receptor (beta chain) was identified in a study of blood T cell repertoires in COVID-19. Study information: Researchers got acute and convalescent COVID-19 samples from the United States, Italy and Spain. PBMCs, B-cell-depleted T cells, or T cells provided the cDNA or gDNA that made up the material.

Using immunoSEQ multiplex PCR, the repertoire was profiled, and TCRdb retains in-frame clones only, with some absent. The sample lists 230,000 or so clones, about 87% occurring once. Germline V gene lookup returns CDR1 KGHDR and CDR2 SFDVKD. Trimming pared 4 bases from V and 4 bases from J, leaving 18 bases between. The CDR3 spans 16 residues. The chain uses TRBV24-1 and TRBJ2-5, with a weak D call TRBD2 (6 bases). Sequenced material: PBMCs or T cells enriched from blood (not recorded which). This clonotype was sampled from a woman between 35 and 50 years old with acute COVID-19. In DNA, the CDR3 is TGTGCCACCAGTGAAGGCCCGGGAGTTTCAATAGAGACCCAGTACTTC. It encodes CATSEGPGVSIETQYF.